The 30 T cell receptor beta chains reported below all come from one sample, sequenced in a study of control samples from healthy donors and cancer patients. Clones were read by immunoSEQ multiplex PCR, and TCRdb kept only the in-frame ones, dropping some. The table lists some 120,000 clones, 80% to 90% of them singletons. Sequencing input: blood. Receptors originate from a young man in good health.

The chain carries TRBV2 and TRBJ2-2; a possible D gene is TRBD1 (6 bases). CDR3 length equals 18 residues. Germline assignment: CDR1 SNHLY and CDR2 FYNNEI. Trimming removed 6 bases from V and 2 bases from J, with 22 bases in between. The CDR3 region is CASSGIRGTSFNTGELFF. The CDR3 bases are TGTGCCAGCAGCGGGATAAGGGGGACATCGTTCAACACCGGGGAGCTGTTTTTT.

J is TRBJ1-4 and V is TRBV2; D is unresolved. Trimming left V 3 bases short and J 13 bases short, with 18 bases between. The CDR3 is 14 residues long. In germline, CDR1 is SNHLY, CDR2 FYNNEI. CDR3 DNA sequence: TGTGCCAGCAGTGAGGGCCCTCTTTTCGGAGGACTGTTTTTT. Its protein product is CASSEGPLFGGLFF.

The chain is built from TRBV24-1 and TRBJ1-5; D gene unclear. The ends were cut back, 0 bases at V and 3 bases at J, with 2 bases in the middle. The germline V gene encodes CDR1 KGHDR and CDR2 SFDVKD. This CDR3 contains 13 residues. The chain's CDR3 is CATSDLNNQPQHF. CDR3 nucleotide sequence: TGTGCCACCAGTGATTTGAACAATCAGCCCCAGCATTTT.

This chain links TRBV11-3 with TRBJ1-1; tentatively, D is TRBD1 (6 bases). The CDR3 length is 16 residues. V shed 4 bases and J shed 1 base, with 16 bases lying between them. Germline V CDR1 and CDR2: SGHNT, YENEEA. CDR3 sequence reads: CASSYLAQGRNTEAFF. The CDR3 nucleotides are TGTGCCAGCAGCTATCTCGCACAGGGAAGGAACACTGAAGCTTTCTTT.

This chain joins TRBV25-1 and TRBJ1-1; D is possibly TRBD1 (6 bases). V was cut by 3 bases and J by 3 bases, with 11 bases left in between. Germline loops: CDR1 MGHDK, CDR2 SYGVNS. This CDR3 has 14 residues. The CDR3 DNA follows: TGTGCCAGCAGTGAGGACTACAGGGACACTGAAGCTTTCTTT. Its translation is CASSEDYRDTEAFF.

V is TRBV6-5 and J is TRBJ1-4, with D perhaps matching TRBD1 (5 bases). Germline V lookup: CDR1 MNHEY, CDR2 SVGAGI. This CDR3 contains 15 residues. V shed 2 bases and J shed 6 bases, with 13 bases lying between them. The CDR3 DNA follows: TGTGCCAGCAGTTACGCCCAGGGCGGGGATGAAAAACTGTTTTTT. Amino acids: CASSYAQGGDEKLFF.

The table lists this clone with a count of one. This rearrangement joins TRBV5-1 to TRBJ2-3; D perhaps matches TRBD1 (6 bases). This CDR3 region has 15 residues. CDR1 and CDR2 from the germline V gene are SGHRS and YFSETQ. Between the trimmed V and J ends, which lost 4 bases and 4 bases, there was a span of 16 bases. CDR3 sequence (DNA): TGCGCCAGCAGCCCGGGCCAGGGGTACGCAGATACGCAGTATTTT. The encoded protein is CASSPGQGYADTQYF.

The chain is built from TRBV6-1 and TRBJ2-1, with D maybe TRBD2 (7 bases). The CDR3 is 15 amino acids. Trimming removed 1 base from V and 7 bases from J, with 14 bases in between. Germline CDR1 is MNHNS and CDR2 is SASEGT. The CDR3 nucleotides read TGTGCCAGCAGTGAAGAGGGGGGGGGTAAGAATGAGCAGTTCTTC. It codes for CASSEEGGGKNEQFF.

The V and J genes are TRBV15 and TRBJ2-5, with D perhaps TRBD1 (7 bases). The CDR3 is 15 residues long. Germline CDR1 and CDR2: LNHNV and YYDKDF (reference sequence). V was shortened by 0 bases and J by 7 bases, with 15 bases between the two germline ends. CDR3 loop: CATSRDRGEAATQYF. Written as DNA, the CDR3 is TGTGCCACCAGCAGAGACAGGGGGGAGGCGGCGACCCAGTACTTC.

V gene TRBV11-3 combines with J gene TRBJ2-5; 8 positions agree with TRBD1. Germline CDR1 is SGHNT and CDR2 is YENEEA. Losses at the gene ends were 4 bases for V and 13 bases for J; bases not matched to a gene: 8. This CDR3 region has 12 residues. CDR3 protein: CASSSPPGGSYF. CDR3 bases: TGTGCCAGCAGCTCACCTCCAGGGGGCTCGTACTTC.

The CDR3 spells CASSLGGTGADTQYF. The CDR3, as DNA: TGTGCCAGCAGCTTAGGGGGGACGGGAGCAGATACGCAGTATTTT. V gene TRBV7-3 combines with J gene TRBJ2-3; D may be TRBD2 (6 bases). The CDR3 has 15 amino acids. Between the trimmed V and J ends, which lost 2 bases and 4 bases, there was a span of 13 bases. Germline V gene data show CDR1 as SGHTA and CDR2 as FQGTGA.

The V gene is TRBV9, the J gene TRBJ1-2; TRBD1 matches 8 bases. Germline V gene lookup returns CDR1 SGDLS and CDR2 YYNGEE. The V gene end was trimmed by 1 base and the J gene end by 2 bases; junction bases not matched to a gene: 7. CDR3 length equals 16 residues. The CDR3, as DNA: TGTGCCAGCAGCGTACGGGACAGGACGAACAACTATGGCTACACCTTC. This encodes CASSVRDRTNNYGYTF.

The V call is TRBV9, the J call TRBJ1-1; TRBD1 matches 9 bases. Germline loops: CDR1 SGDLS, CDR2 YYNGEE. The CDR3 covers 14 residues. The V and J ends lost 4 bases and 4 bases, in that order; junction bases with no gene match: 5. In DNA, the CDR3 is TGTGCCAGCAGCCCTACGACAGGGGGCACTGAAGCTTTCTTT. It is translated as CASSPTTGGTEAFF.

This chain uses TRBV24-1 with TRBJ2-2; the match to TRBD1 covers 9 bases. Germline CDR1 KGHDR, CDR2 SFDVKD. There are 17 residues in the CDR3. V trimming: 7 bases; J trimming: 4 bases; junction bases outside the gene matches: 12. CDR3 in DNA: TGTGCCACCAGCCGTAGGACAGGGGCGATTGGCACCGGGGAGCTGTTTTTT. Protein sequence: CATSRRTGAIGTGELFF.

J is TRBJ2-1 and V is TRBV24-1; weak D call: TRBD2 (6 bases). V shed 2 bases and J shed 0 bases, with 13 bases lying between them. CDR3 size: 17 residues. Germline loops: CDR1 KGHDR, CDR2 SFDVKD. The CDR3 nucleotides read TGTGCCACCAGTGATTCCAGCGGGTTCAGCTCCTACAATGAGCAGTTCTTC. This translates into CATSDSSGFSSYNEQFF.

The chain has TRBV5-1 and TRBJ2-4; D is uncertain. The CDR3 length is 19 residues. CDR1 SGHRS and CDR2 YFSETQ come from the germline V gene. V dropped 0 bases and J dropped 0 bases, with 19 bases sitting between them. CDR3 residues: CASSLVPGRPNQAKNIQYF. The DNA of the CDR3 is TGCGCCAGCAGCTTGGTTCCAGGACGCCCGAACCAAGCCAAAAACATTCAGTACTTC.

The V call is TRBV19, the J call TRBJ2-2, with D hard to call. V dropped 6 bases and J dropped 6 bases, with 17 bases sitting between them. CDR1 LNHDA and CDR2 SQIVND come from the germline V gene (reference sequence). The CDR3 loop spans 15 amino acids. The CDR3 sequence is CASRPWARSPGELFF. Written as DNA, the CDR3 is TGTGCCAGTAGACCATGGGCCAGAAGTCCCGGGGAGCTGTTTTTT.

V and J are TRBV25-1 and TRBJ2-6, with 7 nucleotides matching TRBD1. Germline V gene data show CDR1 as MGHDK and CDR2 as SYGVNS. Losses at the gene ends were 8 bases for V and 1 base for J; bases not matched to a gene: 11. The CDR3 contains 17 residues. The CDR3 loop is CASQPQGVPSGANVLTF. Written as DNA, the CDR3 is TGTGCCAGCCAACCTCAGGGGGTTCCTTCTGGGGCCAACGTCCTGACTTTC.

This clone was seen only once. V gene TRBV3-1 (or the pseudogene TRBV3-2) combines with J gene TRBJ2-6, with unresolved D. The V end lost 0 bases, the J end lost 1 base, and 4 bases lay between the germline ends. The CDR3 runs 15 residues. Germline loops: CDR1 LGHDT, CDR2 YNNKEL (reference sequence). CDR3 bases: TGTGCCAGCAGCCAAGACTATTCTGGGGCCAACGTCCTGACTTTC. Its protein product is CASSQDYSGANVLTF.

The chain has TRBV3-1 (or the pseudogene TRBV3-2) and TRBJ1-6; 7 bases fit TRBD1. The CDR3 runs to 14 residues. Germline values: CDR1 LGHDT, CDR2 YNNKEL (reference sequence). V shed 6 bases and J 5 bases; nucleotides not matched to a gene: 4. CDR3 sequence reads: CASRGDSDNSPLHF. As DNA, the CDR3 is TGTGCCAGCAGAGGGGACAGCGATAATTCACCCCTCCACTTT.

This chain joins TRBV11-3 and TRBJ2-7; a weak D match, TRBD2 (7 bases). CDR3 length equals 18 residues. The V gene lost 4 bases and the J gene lost 3 bases, with 25 bases spanning the gap. The germline gives CDR1 SGHNT, CDR2 YENEEA. The CDR3 bases are TGTGCCAGCAGCTCCCCCCGAGGGGTGGGGGGGCCCCTCTACGAGCAGTACGTC. Amino acid sequence: CASSSPRGVGGPLYEQYV.

The chain carries TRBV29-1 and TRBJ1-2; 8 bases align to TRBD1. V was clipped by 4 bases and J by 7 bases; unmatched bases: 5. CDR3 length: 12 residues. Germline CDR1 and CDR2: SQVTM and ANQGSEA. The CDR3 bases are TGCAGCGTTGGCCAGGGGGCGTCTGGCTACACCTTC. Its translation is CSVGQGASGYTF.

The chain uses TRBV18 and TRBJ2-5; 7 nucleotides agree with TRBD1. Germline V gene data show CDR1 as KGHSH and CDR2 as LQKENI. The length of the CDR3 is 14 residues. With V trimmed by 6 bases and J by 4 bases, 8 bases remained unmatched. The CDR3 reads CASSPGTVLETQYF. CDR3 sequence (DNA): TGTGCCAGCTCTCCCGGGACAGTGTTAGAGACCCAGTACTTC.

The rearrangement links TRBV7-3 to TRBJ1-1; unclear D gene. Trimming left V 6 bases short and J 5 bases short, with 13 bases between. CDR1 is SGHTA and CDR2 is FQGTGA in the germline V gene. The CDR3 sequence is 13 residues long. CDR3 amino acids: CASREASRTEAFF. Written as DNA, the CDR3 is TGTGCCAGCAGGGAGGCTTCGAGGACTGAAGCTTTCTTT.

The DNA for the CDR3 is TGTGCCAGCAGCTCCTCTCCTGACAGAGGGCATGGCTACACCTTC. Translated: CASSSSPDRGHGYTF. V usage is TRBV7-9 and J usage is TRBJ1-2; tentative D call: TRBD1 (5 bases). There are 15 residues in the CDR3. The germline V gene encodes CDR1 SEHNR and CDR2 FQNEAQ (reference sequence). Trimming removed 4 bases from V and 6 bases from J, with 18 bases in between.

J is TRBJ1-5 and V is TRBV19; TRBD1 agrees at 10 bases. Germline V lookup: CDR1 LNHDA, CDR2 SQIVND (reference sequence). Trimming cost V 4 bases and J 6 bases; bases outside gene matches: 6. CDR3 length: 15 amino acids. The CDR3: CASSSRQGAIQPQHF. The DNA of the CDR3 is TGTGCCAGTAGTAGCCGACAGGGGGCTATTCAGCCCCAGCATTTT.

The rearrangement uses TRBV12-5 and TRBJ1-1; D is ambiguous. V gave up 1 base and J gave up 6 bases, with 21 bases separating them. Germline V gene sequence: CDR1 LGHNT, CDR2 FRNRAP. The CDR3 is 17 residues long. The DNA for the CDR3 is TGTGCTAGTGGTTTGGCCACAGACTACTCGGCGGAGCCTGAAGCTTTCTTT. It codes for CASGLATDYSAEPEAFF.

The chain carries TRBV2 and TRBJ1-5; 7 bases map to TRBD1. Germline V gene data show CDR1 as SNHLY and CDR2 as FYNNEI. CDR3 length equals 15 residues. The V segment lost 7 bases and the J segment 5 bases; nucleotides outside the gene matches: 11. The CDR3 sequence: CASTRAGGEYQPQHF. The DNA for the CDR3 is TGTGCCAGCACCCGGGCAGGGGGGGAGTATCAGCCCCAGCATTTT.

The chain has TRBV18 and TRBJ1-1; D is possibly TRBD1 (5 bases). The V end lost 2 bases, the J end lost 3 bases, and 13 bases lay between the germline ends. Germline V gene data show CDR1 as KGHSH and CDR2 as LQKENI. This CDR3 region has 15 residues. The CDR3 is CASSPKKGPYTEAFF. The CDR3 nucleotides are TGTGCCAGCTCACCAAAGAAGGGACCATACACTGAAGCTTTCTTT.

The chain employs TRBV9 and TRBJ2-3; TRBD2 matches 9 bases. CDR3 length: 16 residues. V shed 3 bases and J 1 base; nucleotides not matched to a gene: 6. In germline, CDR1 is SGDLS, CDR2 YYNGEE. CDR3 in amino acids: CASSDKAGGRTDTQYF. CDR3 coding DNA: TGTGCCAGCAGCGATAAAGCGGGGGGCCGCACAGATACGCAGTATTTT.